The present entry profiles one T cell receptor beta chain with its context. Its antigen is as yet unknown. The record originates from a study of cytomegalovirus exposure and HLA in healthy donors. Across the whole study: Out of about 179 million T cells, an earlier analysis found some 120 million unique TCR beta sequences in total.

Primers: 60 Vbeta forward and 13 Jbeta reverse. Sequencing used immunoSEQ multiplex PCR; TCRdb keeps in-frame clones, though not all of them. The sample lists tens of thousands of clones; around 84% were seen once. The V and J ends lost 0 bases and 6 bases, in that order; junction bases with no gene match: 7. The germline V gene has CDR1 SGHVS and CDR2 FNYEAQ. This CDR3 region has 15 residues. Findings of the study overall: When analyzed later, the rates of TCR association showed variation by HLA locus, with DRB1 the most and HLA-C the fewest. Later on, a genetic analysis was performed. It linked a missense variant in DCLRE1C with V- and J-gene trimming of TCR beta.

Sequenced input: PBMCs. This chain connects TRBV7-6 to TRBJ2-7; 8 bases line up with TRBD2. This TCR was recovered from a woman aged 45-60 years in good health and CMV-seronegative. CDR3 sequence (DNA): TGTGCCAGCAGCTTAGCCCCAGCGGGAGCAGGCGAGCAGTACTTC. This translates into CASSLAPAGAGEQYF.